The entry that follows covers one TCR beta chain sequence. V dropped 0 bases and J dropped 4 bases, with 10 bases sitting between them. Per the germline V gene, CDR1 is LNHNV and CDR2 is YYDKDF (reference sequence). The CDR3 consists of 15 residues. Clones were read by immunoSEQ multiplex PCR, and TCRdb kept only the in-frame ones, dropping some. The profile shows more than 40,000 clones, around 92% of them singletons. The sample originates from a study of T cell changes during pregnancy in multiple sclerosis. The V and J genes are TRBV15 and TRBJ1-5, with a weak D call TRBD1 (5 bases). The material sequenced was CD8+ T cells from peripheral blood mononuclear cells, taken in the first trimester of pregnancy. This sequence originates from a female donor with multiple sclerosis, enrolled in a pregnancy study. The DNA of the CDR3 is TGTGCCACCAGCAGAGACTTGGGGACTAATCAGCCCCAGCATTTT. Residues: CATSRDLGTNQPQHF.